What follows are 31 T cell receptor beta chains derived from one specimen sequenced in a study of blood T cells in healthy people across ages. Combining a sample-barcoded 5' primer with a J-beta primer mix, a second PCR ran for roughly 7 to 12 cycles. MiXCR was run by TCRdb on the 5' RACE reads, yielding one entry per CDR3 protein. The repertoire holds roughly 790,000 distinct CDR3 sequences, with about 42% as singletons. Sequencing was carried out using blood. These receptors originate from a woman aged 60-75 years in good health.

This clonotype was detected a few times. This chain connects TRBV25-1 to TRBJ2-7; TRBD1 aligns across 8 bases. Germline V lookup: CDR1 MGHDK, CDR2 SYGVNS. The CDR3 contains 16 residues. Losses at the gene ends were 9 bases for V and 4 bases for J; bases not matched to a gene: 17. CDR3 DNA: TGTGCCAGGCTAATCCTGAAGAGGACAGGGAGGTACGAGCAGTACTTC. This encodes CARLILKRTGRYEQYF.

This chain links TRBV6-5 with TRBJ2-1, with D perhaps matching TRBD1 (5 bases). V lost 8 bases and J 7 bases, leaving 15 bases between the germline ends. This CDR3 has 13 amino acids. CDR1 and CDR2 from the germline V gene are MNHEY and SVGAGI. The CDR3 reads CASGPGFGNEQFF. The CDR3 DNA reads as TGTGCCAGCGGCCCAGGGTTTGGGAATGAGCAGTTCTTC.

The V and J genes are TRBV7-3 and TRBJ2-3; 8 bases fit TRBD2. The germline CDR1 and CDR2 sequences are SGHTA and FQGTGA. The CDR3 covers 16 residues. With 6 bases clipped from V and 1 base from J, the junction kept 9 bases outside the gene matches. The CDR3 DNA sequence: TGTGCCAGCAGTTCAGGGGCTAGCGGGCGCACAGATACGCAGTATTTT. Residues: CASSSGASGRTDTQYF.

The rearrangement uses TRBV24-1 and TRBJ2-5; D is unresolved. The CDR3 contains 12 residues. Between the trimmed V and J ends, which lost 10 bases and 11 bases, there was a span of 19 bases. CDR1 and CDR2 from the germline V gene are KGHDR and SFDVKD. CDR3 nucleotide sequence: TGTGCCACTAAAAACTTAAACAATGAGCAGTACTTC. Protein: CATKNLNNEQYF.

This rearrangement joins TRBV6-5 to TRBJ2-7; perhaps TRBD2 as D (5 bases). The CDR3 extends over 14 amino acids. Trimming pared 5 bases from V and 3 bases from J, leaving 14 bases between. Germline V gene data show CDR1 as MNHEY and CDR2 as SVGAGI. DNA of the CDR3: TGTGCCAGCAGTGCTGTCGGGAAGGTCTACGAGCAGTACTTC. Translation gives CASSAVGKVYEQYF.

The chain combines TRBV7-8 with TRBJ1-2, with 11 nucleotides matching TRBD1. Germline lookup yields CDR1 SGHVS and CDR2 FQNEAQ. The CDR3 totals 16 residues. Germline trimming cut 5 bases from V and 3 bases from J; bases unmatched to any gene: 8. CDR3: CASSAARTGGDYGYTF. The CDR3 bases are TGTGCCAGCAGCGCGGCACGGACAGGGGGCGACTATGGCTACACCTTC.

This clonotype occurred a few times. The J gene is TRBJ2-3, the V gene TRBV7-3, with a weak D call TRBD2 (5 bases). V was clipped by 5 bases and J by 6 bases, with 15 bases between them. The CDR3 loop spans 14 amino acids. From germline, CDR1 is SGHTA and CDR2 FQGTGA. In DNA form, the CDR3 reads TGTGCCAGCAGCCCCAACCCGGAGGAGGATACGCAGTATTTT. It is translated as CASSPNPEEDTQYF. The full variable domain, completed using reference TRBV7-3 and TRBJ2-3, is GAGVSQTPSNKVTEKGKYVELRCDPISGHTALYWYRQSLGQGPEFLIYFQGTGAADDSGLPNDRFFAVRPEGSVSTLKIQRTERGDSAVYLCASSPNPEEDTQYFGPGTRLTVL.

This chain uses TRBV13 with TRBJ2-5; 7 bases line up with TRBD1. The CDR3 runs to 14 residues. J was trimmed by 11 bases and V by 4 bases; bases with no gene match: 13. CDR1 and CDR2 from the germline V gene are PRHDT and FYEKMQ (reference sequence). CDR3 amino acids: CASSSRDRESKQYF. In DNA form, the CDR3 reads TGTGCCAGCAGCTCTAGAGACAGGGAGTCGAAGCAGTACTTC.

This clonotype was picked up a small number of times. The CDR3 bases are TGTGCCAGCAGTGAAGCGTGGGACACTGAAGCTTTCTTT. Encoded protein: CASSEAWDTEAFF. V and J are TRBV6-1 and TRBJ1-1; D unresolved. The CDR3 contains 13 residues. V lost 0 bases and J 3 bases, leaving 5 bases between the germline ends. Germline CDR1 is MNHNS and CDR2 is SASEGT.

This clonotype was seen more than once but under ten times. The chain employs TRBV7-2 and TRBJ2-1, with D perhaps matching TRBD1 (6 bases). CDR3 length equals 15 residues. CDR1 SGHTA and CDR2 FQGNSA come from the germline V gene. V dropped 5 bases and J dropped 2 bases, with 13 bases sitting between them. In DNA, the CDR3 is TGTGCCAGCAGCCCCCCGGGACATCCCTACAATGAGCAGTTCTTC. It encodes CASSPPGHPYNEQFF.

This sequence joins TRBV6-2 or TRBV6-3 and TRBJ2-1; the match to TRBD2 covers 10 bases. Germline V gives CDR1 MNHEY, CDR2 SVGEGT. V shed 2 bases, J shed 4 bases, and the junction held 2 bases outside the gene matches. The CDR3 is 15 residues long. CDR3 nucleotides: TGTGCCAGCAGTTACACTAGCGGGGCGTACAATGAGCAGTTCTTC. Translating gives CASSYTSGAYNEQFF.

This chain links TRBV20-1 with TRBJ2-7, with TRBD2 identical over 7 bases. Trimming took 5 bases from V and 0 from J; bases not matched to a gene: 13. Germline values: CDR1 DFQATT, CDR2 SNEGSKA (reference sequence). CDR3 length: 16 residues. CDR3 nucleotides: TGCAGTGCTCAGCGGACGGGAGGATTTATCTCCTACGAGCAGTACTTC. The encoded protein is CSAQRTGGFISYEQYF.

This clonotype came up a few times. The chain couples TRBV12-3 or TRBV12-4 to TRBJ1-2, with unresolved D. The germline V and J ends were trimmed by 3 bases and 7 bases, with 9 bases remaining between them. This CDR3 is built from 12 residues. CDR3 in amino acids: CASSFVEAGYTF. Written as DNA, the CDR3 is TGTGCCAGCAGTTTCGTAGAGGCTGGCTACACCTTC.

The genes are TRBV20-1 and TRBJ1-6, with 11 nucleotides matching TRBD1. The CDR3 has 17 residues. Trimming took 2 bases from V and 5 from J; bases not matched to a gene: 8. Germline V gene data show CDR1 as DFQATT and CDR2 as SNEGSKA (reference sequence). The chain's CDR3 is CSARSGTGGWNNSPLHF. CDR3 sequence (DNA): TGCAGTGCTAGATCCGGGACAGGGGGATGGAATAATTCACCCCTCCACTTT.

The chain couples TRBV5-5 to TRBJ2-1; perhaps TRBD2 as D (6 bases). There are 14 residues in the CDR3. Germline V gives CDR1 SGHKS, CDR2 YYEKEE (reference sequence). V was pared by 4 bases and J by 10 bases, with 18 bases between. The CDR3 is CASSRDLGIGEQFF. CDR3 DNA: TGTGCCAGCAGCAGGGACTTGGGAATCGGAGAGCAGTTCTTC.

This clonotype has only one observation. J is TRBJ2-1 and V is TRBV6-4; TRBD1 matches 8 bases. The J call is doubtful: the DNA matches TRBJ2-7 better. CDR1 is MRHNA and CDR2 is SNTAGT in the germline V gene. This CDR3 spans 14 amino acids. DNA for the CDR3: TGTGCCAGCAGTGAGGGACAGGACAAATACGAGCAGTACTTC. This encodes CASSEGQDKYEQYF.

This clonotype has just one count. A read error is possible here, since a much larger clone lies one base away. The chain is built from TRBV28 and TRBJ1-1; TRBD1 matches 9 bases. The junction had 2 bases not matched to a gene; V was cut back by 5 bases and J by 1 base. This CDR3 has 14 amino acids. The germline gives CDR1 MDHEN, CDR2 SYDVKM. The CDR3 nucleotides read TGTGCCAGCAGTACGACAGGGGGGAACACTGAAGCTTTCTTT. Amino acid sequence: CASSTTGGNTEAFF.

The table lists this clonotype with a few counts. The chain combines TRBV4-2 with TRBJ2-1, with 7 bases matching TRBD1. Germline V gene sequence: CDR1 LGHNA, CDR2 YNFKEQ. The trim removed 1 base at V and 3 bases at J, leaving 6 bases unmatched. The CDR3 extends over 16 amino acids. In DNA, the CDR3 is TGTGCCAGCAGCCAAGTCTCCGGGACAGACTACAATGAGCAGTTCTTC. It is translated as CASSQVSGTDYNEQFF.

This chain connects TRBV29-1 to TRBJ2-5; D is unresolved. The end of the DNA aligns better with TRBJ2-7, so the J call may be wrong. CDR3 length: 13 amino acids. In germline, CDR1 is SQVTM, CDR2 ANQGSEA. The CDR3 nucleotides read TGCAGCGTTAAGCACCCAAGGAGCTACGAGCAGTACTTC. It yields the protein CSVKHPRSYEQYF.

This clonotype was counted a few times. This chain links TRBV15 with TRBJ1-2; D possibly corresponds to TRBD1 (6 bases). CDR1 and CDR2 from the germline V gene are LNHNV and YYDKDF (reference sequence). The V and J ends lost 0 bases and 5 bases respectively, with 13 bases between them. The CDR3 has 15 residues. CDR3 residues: CATSRDLSGDYGYTF. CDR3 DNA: TGTGCCACCAGCAGAGATTTGTCAGGGGATTATGGCTACACCTTC.

Written as DNA, the CDR3 is TGTGCCAGCAGTTACTCGGGACTAGCGGGGGCCTTGGGGGATACGCAGTATTTT. It codes for CASSYSGLAGALGDTQYF. The rearrangement joins TRBV6-5 to TRBJ2-3; 14 positions agree with TRBD2. The CDR3 sequence is 18 residues long. Germline V CDR1 and CDR2: MNHEY, SVGAGI. The V gene end was trimmed by 0 bases and the J gene end by 6 bases; junction bases not matched to a gene: 8.

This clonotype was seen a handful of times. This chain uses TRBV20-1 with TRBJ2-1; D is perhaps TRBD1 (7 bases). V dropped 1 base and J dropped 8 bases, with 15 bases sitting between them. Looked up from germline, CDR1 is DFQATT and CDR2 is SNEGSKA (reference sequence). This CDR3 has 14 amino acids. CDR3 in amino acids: CSARARGLAHEQFF. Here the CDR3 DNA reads TGCAGTGCTAGAGCAAGGGGGCTAGCGCATGAGCAGTTCTTC.

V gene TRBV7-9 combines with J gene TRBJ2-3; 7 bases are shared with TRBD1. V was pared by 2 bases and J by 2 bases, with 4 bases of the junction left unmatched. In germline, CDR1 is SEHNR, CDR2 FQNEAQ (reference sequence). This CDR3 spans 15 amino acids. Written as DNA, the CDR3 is TGTGCCAGCAGCTTACCGACAGGGCTCACAGATACGCAGTATTTT. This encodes CASSLPTGLTDTQYF.

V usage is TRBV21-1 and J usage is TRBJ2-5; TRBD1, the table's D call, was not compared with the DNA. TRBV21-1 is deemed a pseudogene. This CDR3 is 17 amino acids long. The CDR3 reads CASSKKGFTGTEETQYF. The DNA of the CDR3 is TGTGCCAGCAGCAAAAAGGGATTCACAGGGACGGAGGAGACCCAGTACTTC.

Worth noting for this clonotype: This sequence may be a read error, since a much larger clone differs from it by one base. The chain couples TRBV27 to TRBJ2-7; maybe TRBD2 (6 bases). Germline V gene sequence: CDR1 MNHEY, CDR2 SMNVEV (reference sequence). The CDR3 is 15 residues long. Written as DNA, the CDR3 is TGTGCCGGCAGTTTATCGGAGGCGGGGCACTACGAGCAGTACTTC. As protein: CAGSLSEAGHYEQYF.

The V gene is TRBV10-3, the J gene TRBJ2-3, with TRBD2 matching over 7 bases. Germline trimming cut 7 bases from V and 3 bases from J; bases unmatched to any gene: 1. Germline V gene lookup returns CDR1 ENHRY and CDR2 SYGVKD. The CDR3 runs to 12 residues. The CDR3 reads CAINGGTDTQYF. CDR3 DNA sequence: TGTGCCATCAACGGGGGGACAGATACGCAGTATTTT.

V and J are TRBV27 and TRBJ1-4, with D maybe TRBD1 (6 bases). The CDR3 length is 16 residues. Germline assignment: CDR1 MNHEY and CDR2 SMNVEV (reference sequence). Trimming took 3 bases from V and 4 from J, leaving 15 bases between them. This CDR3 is CASSFKGGGINEKLFF. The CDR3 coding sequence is TGTGCCAGCAGTTTCAAAGGGGGGGGAATTAATGAAAAACTGTTTTTT.

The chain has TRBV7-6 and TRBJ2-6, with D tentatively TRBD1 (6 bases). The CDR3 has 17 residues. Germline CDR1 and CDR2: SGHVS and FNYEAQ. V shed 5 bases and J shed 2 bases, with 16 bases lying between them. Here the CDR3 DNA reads TGTGCCAGCAGCAATAAACAGGGAGTCGCTGGGGCCAACGTCCTGACTTTC. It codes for CASSNKQGVAGANVLTF.

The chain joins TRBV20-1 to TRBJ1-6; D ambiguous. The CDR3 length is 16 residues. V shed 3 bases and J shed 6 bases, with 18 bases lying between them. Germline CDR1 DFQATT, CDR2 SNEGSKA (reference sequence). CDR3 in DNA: TGCAGTGCTAGGTGGCAGGCTGTTACATTTAATTCACCCCTCCACTTT. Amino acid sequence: CSARWQAVTFNSPLHF.

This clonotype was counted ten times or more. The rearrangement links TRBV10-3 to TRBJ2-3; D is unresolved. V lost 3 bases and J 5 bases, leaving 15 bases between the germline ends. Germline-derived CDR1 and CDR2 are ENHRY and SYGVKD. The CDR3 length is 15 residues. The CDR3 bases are TGTGCCATCAGTGACCCCGGGCGCCTCGGAGATACGCAGTATTTT. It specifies CAISDPGRLGDTQYF.

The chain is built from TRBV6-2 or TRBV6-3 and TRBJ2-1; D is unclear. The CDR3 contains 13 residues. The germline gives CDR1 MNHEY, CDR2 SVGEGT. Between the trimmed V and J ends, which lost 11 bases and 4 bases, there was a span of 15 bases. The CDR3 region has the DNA TGTGCCTCAGGCCGAGAGATGTACAATGAGCAGTTCTTC. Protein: CASGREMYNEQFF.